This T cell receptor beta chain derives from a study of tumor-infiltrating lymphocytes in primary liver carcinoma. On the study more broadly: In every tissue type, samples returned a similar yield of roughly 3.5 to 8 million productive TCRbeta reads. Overall study findings and caveats: Tumor top-250-clone fraction significantly exceeded that of blood (p = 0.039).

CDR3 size: 12 residues. Germline CDR1 and CDR2: MDHEN and SYDVKM. They got blood RNA out of unsorted whole blood and also pulled out germline DNA. Chronic HBV infection affected patients, none of whom had received treatment. Around 4 milliliters of peripheral blood were drawn presurgically. TCR beta cDNA was made from 500 ng total RNA with a constant-region primer. Researchers made the TCR beta libraries by running three nested multiplex PCR rounds with slightly modified ARM-PCR. Forward primers for TRBV1-TRBV30 and a C-beta reverse primer served the first two PCR rounds, at approximately 10 cycles each. TCRdb recomputed calls from the multiplex PCR reads with MiXCR, one row per CDR3 protein. In the table there are about 200,000 distinct CDR3 sequences, 65% of which are singletons. About this clonotype: Its specificity is not known. At one end the junction does not follow the germline gene, possibly because of a read error.

V usage is TRBV28 and J usage is TRBJ1-2; D is unclear. The sample was peripheral blood. This TCR was recovered from a woman in her fifties or sixties with primary liver carcinoma and hepatitis B virus infection. DNA for the CDR3: TGTGCCAGCACCACGCTTAACTATGACTACACCTTC. Amino acids: CASTTLNYDYTF.